This T cell receptor beta chain was sequenced for a study of T cell responses to AZD1222 COVID-19 vaccine. Findings and caveats of the study: Repertoire sampling happened only post peak T cell response.

Using immunoSEQ multiplex PCR, the repertoire was profiled, and TCRdb retains in-frame clones only, with some absent. The sample holds 130,000 or so clones; just over 90% are singletons and the top ten take about 2.1%. The CDR3 extends over 17 amino acids. Between the trimmed V and J ends, which lost 4 bases and 1 base, there was a span of 17 bases. The germline gives CDR1 MNHNS, CDR2 SASEGT. In regard to this clone: Its specificity is unknown.

The chain is built from TRBV6-1 and TRBJ1-5; D is unresolved. The sequence derives from an adult in good health. The sequenced sample was peripheral blood, obtained on day 0 of AZD1222 vaccination. The CDR3: CASSGVTAFVSNQPQHF. The CDR3 DNA is TGTGCCAGCAGTGGAGTGACTGCCTTCGTAAGCAATCAGCCCCAGCATTTT.